The clone carrying this T cell receptor beta chain was seen only once. The protocol was immunoSEQ multiplex PCR, while the TCRdb copy is restricted to in-frame clones and leaves out a portion. The repertoire has roughly 140,000 clones, roughly 76% of them found once; the top ten carry approximately 8.4%. The CDR3 covers 15 residues. Trimming at V came to 1 base and at J to 1 base, leaving 3 bases not matched to a gene. Germline assignment: CDR1 SGHAT and CDR2 FQNNGV. This sample was taken from a study of blood T cell repertoires in COVID-19. Sequencing used peripheral blood. The TCR was taken from a human donor with acute or convalescent COVID-19. The donor label of this sample is uncertain. V usage is TRBV11-2 and J usage is TRBJ2-7; 8 bases fit TRBD2. CDR3 nucleotide sequence: TGTGCCAGCAGCTTAGGAGCGGGGGATTCCTACGAGCAGTACTTC. This gives the protein CASSLGAGDSYEQYF.